A single T cell receptor (beta chain) is shown here with its context. Original processing methods: It was from reference gene primer amplification that nucleated cell counts were estimated. TCRdb keeps only in-frame clones here, not all; method: immunoSEQ multiplex PCR. V, J and clone size are those of that table, while D and trimming were read from the DNA. Here the sample spans about 180,000 clones, roughly 88% being singletons. The data belong to a study of blood T cell repertoires in COVID-19. In terms of age and location, participants ranged from roughly 18 to 90 years and lived in under 30 US areas. Self-reported history from a screening survey and questionnaire set each donor's cohort. CDR1 is SGDLS, CDR2 YYNGEE, per germline. The J segment lost 5 bases and the V segment lost 5 bases, leaving 6 bases of the junction unmatched. The CDR3 extends over 13 amino acids.

The TCR sequence derives from a man in his fifties who had recovered from COVID-19. The J gene is TRBJ2-5, the V gene TRBV9; 7 positions agree with TRBD2. Material for sequencing was PBMCs or T cells enriched from blood (not recorded which). CDR3 region: CASRASGAETQYF. The CDR3 DNA follows: TGTGCCAGCAGAGCTAGCGGTGCCGAGACCCAGTACTTC.